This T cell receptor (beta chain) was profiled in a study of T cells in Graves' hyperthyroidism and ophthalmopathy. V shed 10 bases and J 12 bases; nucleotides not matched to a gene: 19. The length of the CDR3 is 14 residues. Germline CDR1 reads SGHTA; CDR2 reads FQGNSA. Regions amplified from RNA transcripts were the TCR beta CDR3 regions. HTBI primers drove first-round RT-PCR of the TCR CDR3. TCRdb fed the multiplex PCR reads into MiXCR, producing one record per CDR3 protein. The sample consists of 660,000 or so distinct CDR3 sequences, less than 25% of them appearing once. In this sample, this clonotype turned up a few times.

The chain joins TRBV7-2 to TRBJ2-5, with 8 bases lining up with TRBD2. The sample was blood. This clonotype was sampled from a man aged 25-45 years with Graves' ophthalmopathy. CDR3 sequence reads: CATGEGTSRGREYF. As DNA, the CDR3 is TGTGCCACCGGGGAGGGGACTAGTCGCGGTCGGGAGTACTTC.